The entry below gives a single T cell receptor (beta chain) sequence along with its context. Its antigen remains undetermined. Per-base quality was not reported, and no clone a single base away is much larger than it. At one collaborating source in Seattle, patients were enrolled during active infection and were followed longitudinally through the course of disease. Whole blood was collected in K2EDTA tubes by collaborating institutions according to the institutions' own protocols. Collaborator samples were shipped for TCRbeta analysis as frozen whole blood, isolated PBMCs, or DNA extracted from either sample type. The immunoSEQ Assay, a bias-controlled multiplex PCR, was used to amplify TCRbeta CDR3 regions from genomic DNA. The source study handled its data this way. Within the assay, amplification of reference gene primers was used to estimate how many nucleated cells each sample contained. To quantify the absolute abundance of each unique TCRbeta CDR3 rearrangement, sequence reads were collapsed and filtered. For each sample, productive Simpson clonality was calculated as the square root of Simpson's diversity index across productive rearrangements. The table comes from immuneACCESS by way of TCRdb, which keeps in-frame sequences with V and J called. Part of the clones is missing from these tables; in studies checked, under half for an unresolved V gene and the rest for unknown reasons. That table supplies the V and J calls and clone size; D and trimming were determined from the DNA. The sample table shows some 200,000 clones, and roughly 84% are seen once. Of the sample, approximately 15% is held by the ten largest clones.

This record comes from a study of blood T cell repertoires in COVID-19 (dated by TCRdb to 2020 to 2021). A note on the overall study: Samples from collaborators originated in the United States, Italy and Spain and spanned both the acute and convalescent phases of COVID-19. The prospective study material was composed of cDNA or gDNA derived from T cells, B-cell-depleted T cells, or PBMCs. Deeply sampled blood TCRbeta repertoires from subjects exposed to, actively infected with, or recovered from COVID-19 were included in the dataset. The repertoires were released in a freely available public database intended as a resource for research on the immune response to SARS-CoV-2. The samples were drawn from the first 160 participants of the ongoing ImmuneRACE study and from 950 to 1,500 subjects provided by 6 global collaborators. The sample metadata nearly always contained a de-identified subject ID, COVID-19 status, age in years and sex. Where HLA class I and class II types were available, the types were taken from metadata supplied by the sample provider, not from assay-based typing.

The germline V gene (reference sequence) specifies GTSNPN as CDR1 and SVGIG as CDR2. V trim: 7 bases; J trim: 1 base; unmatched bases: 19. Taken from cysteine to phenylalanine, the CDR3 has 18 residues. Left in the record is the CDR3 DNA by itself, 54 bases read in frame from the first base. The research as a whole found: The amount of clinical and demographic metadata varied by source and participant and was provided uncurated.

This chain joins TRBV30 to TRBJ1-1; TRBD1 aligns with 9 central bases. The receptor's source is a woman in her 70s with COVID-19, enrolled during active disease. Sequencing input: peripheral blood. The CDR3 reads as follows: CASYRGQGGRNWNTEAFF. The DNA sequence follows: TGTGCCTCATACAGGGGACAGGGCGGCAGAAATTGGAACACTGAAGCTTTCTTT. Reference TRBV30 and TRBJ1-1 proteins supply the regions before and after the CDR3; the full variable domain is: SQTIHQWPATLVQPVGSPLSLECTVEGTSNPNLYWYRQAAGRGLQLLFYSVGIGQISSEVPQNLSASRPQDRQFILSSKKLLLSDSGFYLCASYRGQGGRNWNTEAFFGQGTRLTVV.